These 17 T cell receptor beta chains originate from one sample sequenced in a study of Ad26.COV2.S vaccination and SARS-CoV-2 variants. The method was immunoSEQ multiplex PCR; TCRdb's version includes in-frame clones alone and lacks a portion of them. The profile shows hundreds of thousands of clones, around 82% of them singletons. The treatment: roughly 19 received Ad26.COV2.S at low or high dose, single or two shots; several received placebo; per-sample allocation not given. Samples came from day 63 after the first vaccine or placebo injection. The specimen comprised peripheral blood, sampled in a trial of Ad26.COV2.S vaccine versus placebo. The receptors stem from a person between 18 and 65 years old who received the Ad26.COV2.S COVID-19 vaccine or a placebo.

The chain uses TRBV7-8 and TRBJ1-2; D unclear. The germline V and J ends were trimmed by 5 bases and 8 bases, with 15 bases remaining between them. The CDR3 is 13 amino acids. Germline V CDR1 and CDR2: SGHVS, FQNEAQ. CDR3 in DNA: TGTGCCAGCAGCCCCGAGCAGGACTGGGGCTACACCTTC. It translates to CASSPEQDWGYTF. Variable domain in full (rest from reference TRBV7-8 and TRBJ1-2): GAGVSQSPRYKVAKRGQDVALRCDPISGHVSLFWYQQALGQGPEFLTYFQNEAQLDKSGLPSDRFFAERPEGSVSTLKIQRTQQEDSAVYLCASSPEQDWGYTFGSGTRLTVV.

The J gene is TRBJ1-1, the V gene TRBV5-4, with D maybe TRBD1 (5 bases). The germline V gene encodes CDR1 SGHNT and CDR2 YYREEE (reference sequence). With 1 base removed from V and 3 bases from J, the gap between germline ends came to 13 bases. This CDR3 has 15 residues. The CDR3 spells CASSLRGEGDTEAFF. For the CDR3, the DNA is TGTGCCAGCAGCTTGCGGGGGGAAGGGGACACTGAAGCTTTCTTT.

The chain combines TRBV11-3 with TRBJ1-1; 8 positions agree with TRBD1. The CDR3 extends over 14 amino acids. CDR1 is SGHNT and CDR2 is YENEEA in the germline V gene. After removal of 3 bases from V and 7 bases from J, the junction contained 7 bases not matched to a gene. CDR3 sequence (DNA): TGTGCCAGCAGCTTGGGACAGGCGGAGGATGAAGCTTTCTTT. Its protein is CASSLGQAEDEAFF. The whole variable domain, filled in from reference TRBV11-3 and TRBJ1-1, reads EAGVVQSPRYKIIEKKQPVAFWCNPISGHNTLYWYLQNLGQGPELLIRYENEEAVDDSQLPKDRFSAERLKGVDSTLKIQPAELGDSAVYLCASSLGQAEDEAFFGQGTRLTVV.

The gene calls are TRBV27 and TRBJ1-2; D call uncertain. CDR3 length equals 16 residues. CDR1 MNHEY and CDR2 SMNVEV come from the germline V gene (reference sequence). The germline V and J ends were trimmed by 0 bases and 3 bases, with 14 bases remaining between them. DNA of the CDR3: TGTGCCAGCAGTTTATCGTATCGACAAGCCCACTATGGCTACACCTTC. Its translation is CASSLSYRQAHYGYTF.

The chain couples TRBV5-1 to TRBJ2-1, with 12 nucleotides matching TRBD2. J was trimmed by 9 bases and V by 1 base; bases with no gene match: 5. The CDR3 totals 15 residues. CDR1 is SGHRS and CDR2 is YFSETQ in the germline V gene. The CDR3 sequence is CASSLSSGGASEQFF. In DNA, the CDR3 is TGCGCCAGCAGCTTGTCTAGCGGGGGGGCCAGTGAGCAGTTCTTC.

The rearrangement uses TRBV6-5 and TRBJ2-7; a possible D gene is TRBD1 (6 bases). Germline assignment: CDR1 MNHEY and CDR2 SVGAGI. V lost 4 bases, J lost 3 bases, and 16 bases lay in between. This CDR3 has 15 amino acids. This chain's CDR3 is CASSSPGQNIYEQYF. The CDR3 DNA is TGTGCCAGCAGTTCCCCCGGACAGAATATCTACGAGCAGTACTTC.

This sequence joins TRBV5-6 and TRBJ2-3; D is perhaps TRBD1 (6 bases). This CDR3 comprises 15 residues. Between the trimmed V and J ends, which lost 2 bases and 3 bases, there was a span of 13 bases. Germline V CDR1 and CDR2: SGHDT, YYEEEE. The CDR3 reads CASSFEQGWTDTQYF. DNA of the CDR3: TGTGCCAGCAGCTTCGAACAGGGTTGGACAGATACGCAGTATTTT.

The chain has TRBV7-2 and TRBJ2-5; TRBD1 might be the D (5 bases). V was shortened by 1 base and J by 5 bases, with 11 bases between the two germline ends. Germline V lookup: CDR1 SGHTA, CDR2 FQGNSA. CDR3 size: 14 residues. CDR3 bases: TGTGCCAGCAGCTTAGAGGCTGGGGCGGAGACCCAGTACTTC. It is translated as CASSLEAGAETQYF.

The chain couples TRBV19 to TRBJ1-5; TRBD1 agrees at 7 bases. CDR3 length equals 13 residues. Losses at the gene ends were 6 bases for V and 7 bases for J; bases not matched to a gene: 6. Germline V gene sequence: CDR1 LNHDA, CDR2 SQIVND (reference sequence). CDR3 sequence: CASSEVQGQPQHF. The CDR3 nucleotides read TGTGCCAGTAGCGAGGTACAGGGGCAGCCCCAGCATTTT.

This clone occurred once. The rearrangement uses TRBV19 and TRBJ2-7, with D uncertain. Trimming removed 5 bases from V and 5 bases from J, with 13 bases in between. The CDR3 is 13 amino acids. Germline CDR1 and CDR2: LNHDA and SQIVND (reference sequence). The CDR3 loop is CASSVFGDHEQYF. The CDR3 bases are TGTGCCAGTAGTGTTTTCGGAGATCACGAGCAGTACTTC. The variable domain in full, completed from reference TRBV19 and TRBJ2-7, reads DGGITQSPKYLFRKEGQNVTLSCEQNLNHDAMYWYRQDPGQGLRLIYYSQIVNDFQKGDIAEGYSVSREKKESFPLTVTSAQKNPTAFYLCASSVFGDHEQYFGPGTRLTVT.

The chain employs TRBV3-1 (or the pseudogene TRBV3-2) and TRBJ2-2; D might be TRBD1 (5 bases). Trimming pared 4 bases from V and 10 bases from J, leaving 10 bases between. Germline lookup yields CDR1 LGHDT and CDR2 YNNKEL (reference sequence). The CDR3 has 12 amino acids. CDR3 loop: CASSRDSEELFF. In DNA, the CDR3 is TGTGCCAGCAGCCGCGACAGTGAGGAGCTGTTTTTT.

This sequence joins TRBV19 and TRBJ2-2, with D possibly TRBD2 on 6 matching bases. The V gene's germline CDR1 is LNHDA and CDR2 SQIVND (reference sequence). The CDR3 consists of 16 residues. The ends were cut back, 7 bases at V and 6 bases at J, with 21 bases in the middle. The CDR3 is CASTPWAGNSAGELFF. The CDR3 nucleotides read TGTGCCAGTACCCCCTGGGCGGGGAACTCGGCCGGGGAGCTGTTTTTT.

The chain couples TRBV5-1 to TRBJ1-4; 10 bases line up with TRBD1. CDR1 is SGHRS, CDR2 YFSETQ, per germline. The length of the CDR3 is 16 residues. The trim removed 4 bases at V and 8 bases at J, leaving 11 bases unmatched. This chain's CDR3 is CASSPGSGQGREKLFF. CDR3 DNA: TGCGCCAGCAGCCCCGGGTCGGGACAGGGGCGGGAAAAACTGTTTTTT. Filled out from reference TRBV5-1 and TRBJ1-4, the complete variable domain reads KAGVTQTPRYLIKTRGQQVTLSCSPISGHRSVSWYQQTPGQGLQFLFEYFSETQRNKGNFPGRFSGRQFSNSRSEMNVSTLELGDSALYLCASSPGSGQGREKLFFGSGTQLSVL.

This clone was counted once. This rearrangement joins TRBV6-5 to TRBJ2-2, with a tentative D call TRBD2 (5 bases). V was clipped by 0 bases and J by 7 bases, with 6 bases between them. Germline CDR1 reads MNHEY; CDR2 reads SVGAGI. The length of the CDR3 is 13 residues. CDR3 DNA sequence: TGTGCCAGCAGTTACTCTGGGAGCGGGGAGCTGTTTTTT. Protein: CASSYSGSGELFF.

The CDR3 sequence is CASSSSYTGELFF. The CDR3 coding sequence is TGTGCCAGCAGTTCGTCCTACACCGGGGAGCTGTTTTTT. The gene calls are TRBV6-2 or TRBV6-3 and TRBJ2-2; the D is unclear. This CDR3 contains 13 residues. Trimming removed 4 bases from V and 3 bases from J, with 6 bases in between. Germline CDR1 is MNHEY and CDR2 is SVGEGT.

The chain uses TRBV9 and TRBJ2-3; 12 nucleotides match TRBD2. The trim removed 0 bases at V and 2 bases at J, leaving 7 bases unmatched. The CDR3 totals 18 residues. Germline-derived CDR1 and CDR2 are SGDLS and YYNGEE. The CDR3 coding sequence is TGTGCCAGCAGCGTAGCACCGGGGACTAGCGGGCTCACAGATACGCAGTATTTT. This translates into CASSVAPGTSGLTDTQYF.

This clone was detected only a few times. V and J are TRBV5-4 and TRBJ2-7; either TRBD1 or TRBD2 may fit D (5 bases each). The germline V and J ends were trimmed by 2 bases and 0 bases, with 9 bases remaining between them. Germline V gene data show CDR1 as SGHNT and CDR2 as YYREEE (reference sequence). This CDR3 contains 14 residues. CDR3 DNA: TGTGCCAGCAGCTTCTCAGGGACCTCCTACGAGCAGTACTTC. It yields the protein CASSFSGTSYEQYF.